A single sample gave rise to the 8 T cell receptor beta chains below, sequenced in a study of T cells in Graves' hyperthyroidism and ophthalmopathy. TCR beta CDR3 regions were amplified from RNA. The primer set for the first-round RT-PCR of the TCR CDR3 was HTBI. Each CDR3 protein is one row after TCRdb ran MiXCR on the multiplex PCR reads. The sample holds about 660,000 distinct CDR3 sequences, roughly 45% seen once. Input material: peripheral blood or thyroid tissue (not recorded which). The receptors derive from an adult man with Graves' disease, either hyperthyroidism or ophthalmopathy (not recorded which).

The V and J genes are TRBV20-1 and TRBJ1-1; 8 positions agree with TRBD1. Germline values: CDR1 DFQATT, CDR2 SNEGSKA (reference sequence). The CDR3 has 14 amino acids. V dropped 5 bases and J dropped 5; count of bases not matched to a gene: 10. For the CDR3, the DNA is TGCAGTGCTCTGACCGGACAGGGCTGGACTGAAGCTTTCTTT. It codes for CSALTGQGWTEAFF.

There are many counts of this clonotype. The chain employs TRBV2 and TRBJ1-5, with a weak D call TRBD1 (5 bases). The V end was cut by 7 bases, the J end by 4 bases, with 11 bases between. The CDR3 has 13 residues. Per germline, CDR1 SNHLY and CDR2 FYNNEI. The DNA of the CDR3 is TGTGCCAGCACCCGGACAACAAATCAGCCCCAGCATTTT. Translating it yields CASTRTTNQPQHF.

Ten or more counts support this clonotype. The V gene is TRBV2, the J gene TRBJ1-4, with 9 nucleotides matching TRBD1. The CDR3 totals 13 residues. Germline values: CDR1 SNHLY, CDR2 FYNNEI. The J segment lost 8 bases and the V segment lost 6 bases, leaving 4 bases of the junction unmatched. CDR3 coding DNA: TGTGCCAGCAGGAGGGACAGGGAAGAAAAACTGTTTTTT. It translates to CASRRDREEKLFF.

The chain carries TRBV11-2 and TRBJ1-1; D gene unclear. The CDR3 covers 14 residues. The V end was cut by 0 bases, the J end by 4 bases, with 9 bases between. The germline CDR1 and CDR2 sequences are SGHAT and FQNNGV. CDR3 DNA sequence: TGTGCCAGCAGCTTAGAGCCCGTCCCCACTGAAGCTTTCTTT. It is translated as CASSLEPVPTEAFF.

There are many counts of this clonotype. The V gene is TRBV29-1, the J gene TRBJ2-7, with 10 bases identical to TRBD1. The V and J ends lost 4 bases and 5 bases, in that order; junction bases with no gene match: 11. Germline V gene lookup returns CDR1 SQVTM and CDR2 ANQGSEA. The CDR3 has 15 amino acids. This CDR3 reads CSVGGGTGVPDEQYF. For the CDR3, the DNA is TGCAGCGTTGGCGGCGGGACAGGGGTCCCGGACGAGCAGTACTTC.

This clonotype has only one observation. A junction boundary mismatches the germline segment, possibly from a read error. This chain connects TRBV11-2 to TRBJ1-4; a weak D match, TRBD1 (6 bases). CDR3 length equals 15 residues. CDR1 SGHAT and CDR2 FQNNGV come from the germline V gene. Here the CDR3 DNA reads TGCGCCAGCAGCCACCCGTCAGGGGTCTTTGAACAACTGTTTTTT. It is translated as CASSHPSGVFEQLFF.

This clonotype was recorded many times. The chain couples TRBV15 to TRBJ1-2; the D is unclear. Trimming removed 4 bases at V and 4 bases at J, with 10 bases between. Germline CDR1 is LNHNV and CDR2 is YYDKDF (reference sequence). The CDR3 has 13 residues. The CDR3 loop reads CATSTDGLYGYTF. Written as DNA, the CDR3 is TGTGCCACCAGCACAGACGGTCTCTATGGCTACACCTTC.

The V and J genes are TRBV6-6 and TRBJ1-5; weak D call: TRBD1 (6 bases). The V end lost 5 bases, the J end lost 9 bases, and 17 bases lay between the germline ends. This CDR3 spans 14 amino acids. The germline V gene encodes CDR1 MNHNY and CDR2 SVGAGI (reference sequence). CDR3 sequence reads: CASSLDRLSWPQHF. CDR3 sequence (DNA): TGTGCCAGCAGTCTTGACAGGTTATCATGGCCCCAGCATTTT.